The clone carrying this T cell receptor beta chain was observed a few times. Its antigen is currently unknown. The sample belongs to a study of T cells after yellow fever vaccination. Study information: Low-cell-number fractions were prepared with SMART-Seq v4 Ultra Low Input.

With V trimmed by 5 bases and J by 6 bases, 12 bases remained unmatched. The CDR3 spans 16 residues. Germline lookup yields CDR1 SGHVS and CDR2 FQNEAQ. Broader study findings: Clones that expanded after primary vaccination mostly reappeared after the booster (96% CD4, roughly 90% CD8). Clonotypes appearing in both CD4 and CD8 compartments existed, and their share was small.

It was through 5'RACE template switching that TCR cDNA was made, with a universal primer site and UMIs added. TCRdb re-called the 5' RACE reads through MiXCR, storing one row per CDR3 protein. The sample comprises approximately 450,000 distinct CDR3 sequences, around 19% of which are singletons, and roughly 19% rests with the top ten. The V gene is TRBV7-8, the J gene TRBJ2-3, with 9 bases identical to TRBD2. The sequence came from a man in his late teens or twenties who received the YFV17D yellow fever vaccine. Sequencing was performed on PBMCs, taken before the yellow fever booster vaccination. CDR3 DNA sequence: TGTGCCAGCAGCACCCGACAGCGGGGGGAAGGGGATACGCAGTATTTT. Translation: CASSTRQRGEGDTQYF. The entire variable domain, with the rest obtained from reference TRBV7-8 and TRBJ2-3, is as follows: GAGVSQSPRYKVAKRGQDVALRCDPISGHVSLFWYQQALGQGPEFLTYFQNEAQLDKSGLPSDRFFAERPEGSVSTLKIQRTQQEDSAVYLCASSTRQRGEGDTQYFGPGTRLTVL.